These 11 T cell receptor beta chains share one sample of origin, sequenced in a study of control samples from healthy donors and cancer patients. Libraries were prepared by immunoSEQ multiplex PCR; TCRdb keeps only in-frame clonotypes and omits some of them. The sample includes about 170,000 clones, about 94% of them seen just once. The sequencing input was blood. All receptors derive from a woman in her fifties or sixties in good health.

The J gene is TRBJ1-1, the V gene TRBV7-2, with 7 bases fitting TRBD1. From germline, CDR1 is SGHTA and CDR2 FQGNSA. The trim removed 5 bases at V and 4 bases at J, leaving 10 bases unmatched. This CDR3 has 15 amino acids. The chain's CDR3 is CASSLRQGRGTEAFF. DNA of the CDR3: TGTGCCAGCAGCCTTCGACAGGGAAGGGGCACTGAAGCTTTCTTT.

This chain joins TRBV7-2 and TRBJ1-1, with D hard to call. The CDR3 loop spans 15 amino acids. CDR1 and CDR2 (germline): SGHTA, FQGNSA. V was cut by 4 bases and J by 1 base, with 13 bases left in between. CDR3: CASSSLGWGNTEAFF. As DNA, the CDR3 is TGTGCCAGCAGCTCCCTGGGGTGGGGGAACACTGAAGCTTTCTTT. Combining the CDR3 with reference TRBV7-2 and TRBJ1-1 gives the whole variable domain GAGVSQSPSNKVTEKGKDVELRCDPISGHTALYWYRQSLGQGLEFLIYFQGNSAPDKSGLPSDRFSAERTGGSVSTLTIQRTQQEDSAVYLCASSSLGWGNTEAFFGQGTRLTVV.

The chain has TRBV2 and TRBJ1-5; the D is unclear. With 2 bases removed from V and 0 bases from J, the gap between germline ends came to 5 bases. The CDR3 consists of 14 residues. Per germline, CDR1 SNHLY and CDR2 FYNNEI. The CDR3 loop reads CASSETNSNQPQHF. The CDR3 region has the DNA TGTGCCAGCAGTGAAACGAATAGCAATCAGCCCCAGCATTTT.

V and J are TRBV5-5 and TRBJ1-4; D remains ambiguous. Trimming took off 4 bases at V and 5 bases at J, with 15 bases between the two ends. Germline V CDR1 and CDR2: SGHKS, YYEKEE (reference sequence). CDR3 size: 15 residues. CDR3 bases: TGTGCCAGCAGCCCCGAGGAGGTGCTCAATGAAAAACTGTTTTTT. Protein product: CASSPEEVLNEKLFF.

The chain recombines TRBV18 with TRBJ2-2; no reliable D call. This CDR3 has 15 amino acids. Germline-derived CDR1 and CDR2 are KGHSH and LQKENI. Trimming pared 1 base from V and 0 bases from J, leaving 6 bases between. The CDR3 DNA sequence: TGTGCCAGCTCACCACTTGCTTCGAACACCGGGGAGCTGTTTTTT. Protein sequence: CASSPLASNTGELFF.

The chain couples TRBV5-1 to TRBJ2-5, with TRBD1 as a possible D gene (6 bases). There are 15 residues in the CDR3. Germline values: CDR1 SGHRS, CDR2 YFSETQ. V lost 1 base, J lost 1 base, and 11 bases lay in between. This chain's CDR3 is CASSLMGAAQETQYF. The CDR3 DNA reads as TGCGCCAGCAGCTTGATGGGGGCAGCCCAAGAGACCCAGTACTTC.

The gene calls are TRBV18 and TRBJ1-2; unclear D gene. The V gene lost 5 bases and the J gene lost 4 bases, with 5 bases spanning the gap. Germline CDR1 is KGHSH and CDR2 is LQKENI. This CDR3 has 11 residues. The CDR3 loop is CASSDPYGYTF. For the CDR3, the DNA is TGTGCCAGCTCAGATCCCTATGGCTACACCTTC. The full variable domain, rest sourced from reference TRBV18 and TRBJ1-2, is NAGVMQNPRHLVRRRGQEARLRCSPMKGHSHVYWYRQLPEEGLKFMVYLQKENIIDESGMPKERFSAEFPKEGPSILRIQQVVRGDSAAYFCASSDPYGYTFGSGTRLTVV.

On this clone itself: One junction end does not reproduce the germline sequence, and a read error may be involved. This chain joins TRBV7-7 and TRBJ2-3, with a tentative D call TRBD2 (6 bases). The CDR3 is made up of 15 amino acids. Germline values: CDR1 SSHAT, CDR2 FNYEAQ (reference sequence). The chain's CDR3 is CASSLGGVPTDTQYF. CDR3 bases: TGTGCTAGCAGCTTAGGAGGGGTCCCCACAGATACGCAGTATTTT.

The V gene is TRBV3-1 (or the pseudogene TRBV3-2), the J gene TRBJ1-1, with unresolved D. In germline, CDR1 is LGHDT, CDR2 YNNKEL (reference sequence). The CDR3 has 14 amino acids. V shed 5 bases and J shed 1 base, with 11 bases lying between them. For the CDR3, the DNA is TGTGCCAGCAGCGGAAGGGTGAAGAACACTGAAGCTTTCTTT. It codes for CASSGRVKNTEAFF.

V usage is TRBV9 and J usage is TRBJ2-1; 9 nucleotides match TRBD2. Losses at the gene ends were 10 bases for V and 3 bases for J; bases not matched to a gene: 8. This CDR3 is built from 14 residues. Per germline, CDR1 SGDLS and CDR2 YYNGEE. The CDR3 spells CASAGRGGYNEQFF. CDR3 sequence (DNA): TGTGCCTCAGCAGGGCGGGGGGGCTACAATGAGCAGTTCTTC. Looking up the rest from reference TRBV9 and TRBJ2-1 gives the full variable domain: DSGVTQTPKHLITATGQRVTLRCSPRSGDLSVYWYQQSLDQGLQFLIQYYNGEERAKGNILERFSAQQFPDLHSELNLSSLELGDSALYFCASAGRGGYNEQFFGPGTRLTVL.

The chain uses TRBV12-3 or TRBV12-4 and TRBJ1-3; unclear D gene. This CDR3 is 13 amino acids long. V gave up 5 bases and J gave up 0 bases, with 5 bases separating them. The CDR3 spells CASSLLSGNTIYF. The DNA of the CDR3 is TGTGCCAGCAGTCTACTCTCTGGAAACACCATATATTTT.